Reported below is one TCR beta chain. This entry comes from a study of T cell responses to AZD1222 COVID-19 vaccine. TCRdb's table, derived via immunoSEQ multiplex PCR, lists solely in-frame clones and lacks some. In the table there are tens of thousands of clones, 75% to 90% of which are singletons. The CDR3 is 14 amino acids. The germline V and J ends were trimmed by 3 bases and 1 base, with 9 bases remaining between them. Germline CDR1 KGHSH, CDR2 LQKENI. The TCR sequence derives from an adult who received the AZD1222 COVID-19 vaccine. The specimen was peripheral blood, collected 28 days after the second AZD1222 dose. The gene calls are TRBV18 and TRBJ1-1; D remains unclear. The CDR3 nucleotides are TGTGCCAGCTCACCCTCGGACGGGAACACTGAAGCTTTCTTT. Its translation: CASSPSDGNTEAFF.